This TCR beta chain was profiled in a study of identical twins. A remark on this clonotype: Its specificity is unknown.

Germline V gene data show CDR1 as SQVTM and CDR2 as ANQGSEA. This CDR3 is built from 12 residues. V lost 4 bases to trimming and J lost 5 bases; unmatched junction nucleotides: 1. Findings of the study overall: The models systematically underestimated how much out-of-frame TCR alpha was shared in monozygotic twins.

TCRdb passed the 5' RACE reads through MiXCR, listing each CDR3 protein once. The profile covers about 790,000 distinct CDR3 sequences, with 15% to 20% appearing a single time and around 14% taken by the ten largest. These data were also reused for a study on T cells expressing NK-cell markers. That work adds: Among the experiments, several used an anti-gamma-delta TCR antibody to restrict sorting to alpha-beta TCR T cells.

Material for sequencing was PBMCs. The gene calls are TRBV29-1 and TRBJ2-1, with 8 bases aligning to TRBD1. This clonotype originated in a woman aged 18-30 years in good health. Here the CDR3 reads CSVGTGHNEQFF. In DNA, the CDR3 is TGCAGCGTTGGGACAGGGCACAATGAGCAGTTCTTC.